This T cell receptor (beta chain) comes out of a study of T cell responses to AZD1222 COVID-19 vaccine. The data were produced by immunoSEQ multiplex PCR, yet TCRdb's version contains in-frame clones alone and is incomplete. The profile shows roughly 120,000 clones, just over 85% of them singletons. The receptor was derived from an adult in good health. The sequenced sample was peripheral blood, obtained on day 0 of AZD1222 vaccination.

The CDR3 DNA is TGTGCCAGCAGTGAGCCAGTAGGCTACTATGGCTACACCTTC. Its translation: CASSEPVGYYGYTF. The J gene is TRBJ1-2, the V gene TRBV6-1; D is unresolved. The V end lost 3 bases, the J end lost 3 bases, and 11 bases lay between the germline ends. Germline-derived CDR1 and CDR2 are MNHNS and SASEGT. This CDR3 has 14 residues.